Following are 15 T cell receptor beta chains from one sample sequenced in a study of cytomegalovirus exposure and HLA in healthy donors. Sequencing used immunoSEQ multiplex PCR; TCRdb keeps in-frame clones, though not all of them. The sample has more than 300,000 clones; more than 80% are singletons. Sequencing was done on a sample of PBMCs. Every receptor here comes from a woman aged 18-35 years in good health and CMV-seronegative.

This chain connects TRBV6-4 to TRBJ2-3; 7 nucleotides line up with TRBD2. The CDR3 is 13 residues long. CDR1 and CDR2 from the germline V gene are MRHNA and SNTAGT. V trimming: 0 bases; J trimming: 8 bases; junction bases outside the gene matches: 2. This CDR3 is CASSDSSGGTQYF. CDR3 bases: TGTGCCAGCAGTGACTCCTCGGGGGGTACGCAGTATTTT.

CDR3 in amino acids: CASLAGSNEQFF. The CDR3 region has the DNA TGTGCCAGCTTAGCGGGAAGCAATGAGCAGTTCTTC. V and J are TRBV6-6 and TRBJ2-1, with TRBD2 matching over 8 bases. This CDR3 has 12 residues. Per germline, CDR1 MNHNY and CDR2 SVGAGI (reference sequence). The J segment lost 6 bases and the V segment lost 8 bases, leaving 3 bases of the junction unmatched.

The V gene is TRBV2, the J gene TRBJ1-2; the D gene is possibly TRBD1 (5 bases). This CDR3 spans 13 amino acids. Germline V gives CDR1 SNHLY, CDR2 FYNNEI. V was pared by 7 bases and J by 8 bases, with 17 bases between. The CDR3 spells CASTPGLTRGYTF. Written as DNA, the CDR3 is TGTGCCAGCACTCCGGGACTTACAAGGGGCTACACCTTC.

This clone was observed a few times. V is TRBV2 and J is TRBJ1-5; D may be TRBD1 (6 bases). Germline V gene data show CDR1 as SNHLY and CDR2 as FYNNEI. The CDR3 has 15 residues. Trimming removed 4 bases from V and 1 base from J, with 11 bases in between. As DNA, the CDR3 is TGTGCCAGCAGTGTACAGGGAGTGAGCAATCAGCCCCAGCATTTT. This codes for CASSVQGVSNQPQHF.

The chain joins TRBV28 to TRBJ2-5, with 8 bases that match TRBD2. The V gene's germline CDR1 is MDHEN and CDR2 SYDVKM. The CDR3 is made up of 16 amino acids. The V and J ends lost 3 bases and 5 bases, in that order; junction bases with no gene match: 11. The CDR3 is CASSLGTRSTGETQYF. In nucleotides, the CDR3 is TGTGCCAGCAGTTTGGGGACTAGGAGTACCGGGGAGACCCAGTACTTC. The full variable domain, its missing parts supplied by reference TRBV28 and TRBJ2-5, is DVKVTQSSRYLVKRTGEKVFLECVQDMDHENMFWYRQDPGLGLRLIYFSYDVKMKEKGDIPEGYSVSREKKERFSLILESASTNQTSMYLCASSLGTRSTGETQYFGPGTRLLVL.

The chain employs TRBV6-5 and TRBJ2-4, with a tentative D call TRBD1 (5 bases). The CDR3 is 14 amino acids. Germline assignment: CDR1 MNHEY and CDR2 SVGAGI. Trimming took off 4 bases at V and 4 bases at J, with 11 bases between the two ends. The DNA of the CDR3 is TGTGCCAGCAGTTTCGGATCAGGGAAAAACATTCAGTACTTC. Its protein product is CASSFGSGKNIQYF.

The rearrangement joins TRBV7-8 to TRBJ2-1, with TRBD2 matching over 11 bases. Trimming cost V 5 bases and J 1 base; bases outside gene matches: 4. The CDR3 runs 16 residues. The germline gives CDR1 SGHVS, CDR2 FQNEAQ. CDR3 coding DNA: TGTGCCAGCAGCCCGGGACTAGCGGTGTCCTACAATGAGCAGTTCTTC. Its translation: CASSPGLAVSYNEQFF.

This clone has only a few counts. The CDR3 is CAMGQGPNSYNEQFF. The CDR3 nucleotides read TGTGCCATGGGACAGGGGCCGAACTCCTACAATGAGCAGTTCTTC. This chain connects TRBV5-4 to TRBJ2-1; 10 positions match TRBD1. The junction had 6 bases not matched to a gene; V was cut back by 9 bases and J by 0 bases. The CDR3 consists of 15 residues. Germline V gene data show CDR1 as SGHNT and CDR2 as YYREEE (reference sequence).

The chain links TRBV7-3 to TRBJ2-2; TRBD2 matches at 7 bases. The CDR3 spans 15 residues. The V segment lost 2 bases and the J segment 2 bases; nucleotides outside the gene matches: 2. CDR1 and CDR2 (germline): SGHTA, FQGTGA. The CDR3 DNA reads TGTGCCAGCAGCTTAGGGACTACTAACACCGGGGAGCTGTTTTTT. Amino acid sequence: CASSLGTTNTGELFF.

The chain combines TRBV28 with TRBJ1-5; 7 nucleotides agree with TRBD1. This CDR3 has 13 amino acids. V lost 8 bases, J lost 4 bases, and 5 bases stayed unmatched. Per germline, CDR1 MDHEN and CDR2 SYDVKM. CDR3 coding DNA: TGTGCCAGCGGGGGACAGTCAAATCAGCCCCAGCATTTT. Encoded protein: CASGGQSNQPQHF. The full variable domain, rest sourced from reference TRBV28 and TRBJ1-5, is DVKVTQSSRYLVKRTGEKVFLECVQDMDHENMFWYRQDPGLGLRLIYFSYDVKMKEKGDIPEGYSVSREKKERFSLILESASTNQTSMYLCASGGQSNQPQHFGDGTRLSIL.

This clone appeared a single time. The rearrangement links TRBV23-1 to TRBJ1-2; D remains ambiguous. TRBV23-1 is identified as an open reading frame with a role that is uncertain. Trimming took 3 bases from V and 5 from J, leaving 22 bases between them. The CDR3 runs to 17 residues. The CDR3 loop reads CASSHYGSLNLGYGYTF. The CDR3, as DNA: TGCGCCAGCAGTCATTACGGGTCGCTCAATCTCGGGTATGGCTACACCTTC.

The chain has TRBV30 and TRBJ1-3, with D maybe TRBD1 (6 bases). The germline CDR1 and CDR2 sequences are GTSNPN and SVGIG (reference sequence). Trimming pared 2 bases from V and 4 bases from J, leaving 15 bases between. CDR3 length equals 15 residues. The CDR3 DNA is TGTGCCTGGAGTTGGTCCGGGGGGCGCGGAAACACCATATATTTT. It translates to CAWSWSGGRGNTIYF.

This chain links TRBV19 with TRBJ2-7, with 9 bases aligning to TRBD1. CDR3 length: 14 amino acids. Per germline, CDR1 LNHDA and CDR2 SQIVND (reference sequence). V dropped 3 bases and J dropped 3; count of bases not matched to a gene: 3. The CDR3: CASSITDRGYEQYF. As DNA, the CDR3 is TGTGCCAGTAGTATTACGGACAGGGGCTACGAGCAGTACTTC.

The chain is built from TRBV7-6 and TRBJ2-7; TRBD1 matches 9 bases. This CDR3 has 16 amino acids. The germline gives CDR1 SGHVS, CDR2 FNYEAQ. Germline trimming cut 5 bases from V and 3 bases from J; bases unmatched to any gene: 11. This CDR3 is CASSPGAPTGGYEQYF. The CDR3 nucleotides are TGTGCCAGCAGCCCCGGTGCCCCGACAGGGGGCTACGAGCAGTACTTC. The full variable domain, with the rest looked up from reference TRBV7-6 and TRBJ2-7, is GAGVSQSPRYKVTKRGQDVALRCDPISGHVSLYWYRQALGQGPEFLTYFNYEAQQDKSGLPNDRFSAERPEGSISTLTIQRTEQRDSAMYRCASSPGAPTGGYEQYFGPGTRLTVT.

This chain uses TRBV6-1 with TRBJ2-3, with TRBD2 identical over 7 bases. CDR1 is MNHNS and CDR2 is SASEGT in the germline V gene. V was pared by 4 bases and J by 0 bases, with 4 bases of the junction left unmatched. The CDR3 sequence is 15 residues long. CDR3 sequence: CASSVSGSSTDTQYF. The CDR3 DNA sequence: TGTGCCAGCAGTGTTAGCGGGTCTAGCACAGATACGCAGTATTTT.